This T cell receptor beta chain was retrieved from a study of cytotoxic CD8 clonotypes in ibrutinib-treated CLL. The method was immunoSEQ multiplex PCR; TCRdb's version includes in-frame clones alone and lacks a portion of them. The data show about 130,000 clones, approximately 85% seen once. J gave up 5 bases and V 3 bases, and 12 bases lay outside the gene matches. The CDR3 length is 16 residues. Germline V gives CDR1 SGHTA, CDR2 FQGNSA. Study-level points and caveats: Rising at ibrutinib response, clonality subsequently fell back toward baseline at progression.

A note on this clone: No antigen is known for it.

The rearrangement uses TRBV7-2 and TRBJ2-7; 8 bases are shared with TRBD1. The source is a human donor with chronic lymphocytic leukemia. The source material was PBMCs, sampled after 24 months of ibrutinib treatment. CDR3 DNA sequence: TGTGCCAGCAGCTTCGGGGGAGGACAGGGATACCACGAGCAGTACTTC. Protein: CASSFGGGQGYHEQYF.